The 15 T cell receptor beta chains below were found in one sample sequenced in a study of cytomegalovirus exposure and HLA in healthy donors. PCR used 60 Vbeta primers and 13 Jbeta primers. The repertoire was sequenced with immunoSEQ multiplex PCR; TCRdb's copy has only in-frame clones and lacks some. The repertoire includes 150,000 to 180,000 clones, 60% to 85% of them detected once, and around 3.6% sits in the top ten. Source material: PBMCs. The source is a woman aged 40 to 50 in good health and CMV-seronegative.

This clone has only one observation. The CDR3 sequence is CASSDGTGRAYEQYF. The DNA for the CDR3 is TGCGCCAGCAGCGACGGGACAGGGAGGGCCTACGAGCAGTACTTC. The chain couples TRBV5-1 to TRBJ2-7, with TRBD1 matching over 9 bases. V lost 4 bases, J lost 2 bases, and 7 bases stayed unmatched. Germline V CDR1 and CDR2: SGHRS, YFSETQ. CDR3 length: 15 residues. The whole variable domain, filled in from reference TRBV5-1 and TRBJ2-7, reads KAGVTQTPRYLIKTRGQQVTLSCSPISGHRSVSWYQQTPGQGLQFLFEYFSETQRNKGNFPGRFSGRQFSNSRSEMNVSTLELGDSALYLCASSDGTGRAYEQYFGPGTRLTVT.

This chain uses TRBV14 with TRBJ2-3; D is perhaps TRBD1 (5 bases). CDR1 is SGHDN, CDR2 FVKESK, per germline. With 4 bases removed from V and 7 bases from J, the gap between germline ends came to 27 bases. The CDR3 is made up of 18 amino acids. The CDR3 protein is CASSRSPAGRPKYYTQYF. The DNA of the CDR3 is TGTGCCAGCAGCCGCAGCCCAGCAGGGCGACCTAAATATTATACGCAGTATTTT.

This clone was detected only a few times. V is TRBV10-2 and J is TRBJ2-4; tentatively, D is TRBD2 (5 bases). CDR1 is WSHSY, CDR2 SAAADI, per germline. The V gene lost 2 bases and the J gene lost 1 base, with 12 bases spanning the gap. This CDR3 has 16 amino acids. In nucleotides, the CDR3 is TGCGCCAGCAGTGAGCAAGCGGACCCGGCCAAAAACATTCAGTACTTC. This codes for CASSEQADPAKNIQYF.

The rearrangement links TRBV6-4 to TRBJ1-2; 8 nucleotides align to TRBD1. Germline V gives CDR1 MRHNA, CDR2 SNTAGT. This CDR3 is 15 amino acids long. With 7 bases clipped from V and 1 base from J, the junction kept 8 bases outside the gene matches. The CDR3 nucleotides read TGTGCCAGCAACCCGGGACAGGCTAATAACTATGGCTACACCTTC. Translation gives CASNPGQANNYGYTF.

This chain connects TRBV5-1 to TRBJ2-1; tentative D call: TRBD1 (7 bases). V was shortened by 1 base and J by 6 bases, with 14 bases between the two germline ends. CDR3 length: 15 residues. The germline CDR1 and CDR2 sequences are SGHRS and YFSETQ. The CDR3 loop is CASSLSGGPGNEQFF. The CDR3 bases are TGCGCCAGCAGCTTGTCAGGGGGGCCCGGCAATGAGCAGTTCTTC.

The rearrangement joins TRBV5-1 to TRBJ1-4; the D is unclear. Germline V gene sequence: CDR1 SGHRS, CDR2 YFSETQ. V lost 0 bases and J lost 4, with 10 bases in between. This CDR3 spans 15 amino acids. The CDR3 loop reads CASSLDGRSNEKLFF. The CDR3 DNA reads as TGCGCCAGCAGCTTGGACGGCCGGAGTAATGAAAAACTGTTTTTT.

The chain links TRBV25-1 to TRBJ2-1; TRBD2 aligns across 14 bases. The germline V gene encodes CDR1 MGHDK and CDR2 SYGVNS. This CDR3 comprises 14 residues. Trimming at V came to 8 bases and at J to 9 bases, leaving 6 bases not matched to a gene. DNA for the CDR3: TGTGCCAGCCGCGGGACTAGCGGGGGTAGTGAGCAGTTCTTC. As protein: CASRGTSGGSEQFF.

This rearrangement joins TRBV7-2 to TRBJ2-1, with 9 bases that match TRBD1. Germline loops: CDR1 SGHTA, CDR2 FQGNSA. The CDR3 totals 15 residues. V lost 5 bases and J lost 3; bases outside the gene matches: 5. The CDR3 loop is CASSPGQGSYNEQFF. DNA for the CDR3: TGTGCCAGCAGCCCCGGACAGGGGAGCTACAATGAGCAGTTCTTC.

The rearrangement links TRBV6-5 to TRBJ2-7; D is unclear. Germline V gives CDR1 MNHEY, CDR2 SVGAGI. V lost 0 bases to trimming and J lost 3 bases, with 6 bases between them. This CDR3 region has 13 residues. The CDR3 loop is CASSYSGIYEQYF. DNA of the CDR3: TGTGCCAGCAGTTACTCCGGTATCTACGAGCAGTACTTC.

This chain uses TRBV6-5 with TRBJ2-3; 11 bases map to TRBD2. The CDR3 covers 15 residues. The germline gives CDR1 MNHEY, CDR2 SVGAGI. V gave up 4 bases and J gave up 6 bases; unmatched junction bases: 6. The CDR3 DNA is TGTGCCAGCAGTTTAGCGGGAGGGCCCAGGGATACGCAGTATTTT. Residues: CASSLAGGPRDTQYF.

CDR3 nucleotides: TGTGCCAGCAGTGAACTACAGTCTCAAGAGACCCAGTACTTC. This codes for CASSELQSQETQYF. The chain joins TRBV2 to TRBJ2-5; D is ambiguous. This CDR3 spans 14 amino acids. With 2 bases removed from V and 2 bases from J, the gap between germline ends came to 9 bases. The V gene's germline CDR1 is SNHLY and CDR2 FYNNEI.

The V and J genes are TRBV6-1 and TRBJ1-2; 8 nucleotides align to TRBD1. Unmatched junction bases numbered 6, after V lost 5 bases and J lost 7 bases. Germline loops: CDR1 MNHNS, CDR2 SASEGT. This CDR3 region has 13 residues. CDR3 sequence: CASSPRTGLGYTF. CDR3 in DNA: TGTGCCAGCAGTCCACGGACAGGGCTTGGCTACACCTTC.

The V call is TRBV29-1, the J call TRBJ1-1, with TRBD1 identical over 7 bases. V lost 0 bases and J lost 0; bases outside the gene matches: 10. The germline gives CDR1 SQVTM, CDR2 ANQGSEA. The CDR3 has 17 amino acids. CDR3 DNA: TGCAGCGTTGAAGATGTACTGGCAGGGGGGATGAACACTGAAGCTTTCTTT. Amino acids: CSVEDVLAGGMNTEAFF.

The chain is built from TRBV5-6 and TRBJ2-7, with 10 nucleotides matching TRBD1. Per the germline V gene, CDR1 is SGHDT and CDR2 is YYEEEE. The V segment lost 4 bases and the J segment 3 bases; nucleotides outside the gene matches: 4. CDR3 length equals 14 residues. The CDR3 DNA is TGTGCCAGCAGCACGGGACAGGGGAACTACGAGCAGTACTTC. The encoded protein is CASSTGQGNYEQYF.

This clone was seen a single time. The rearrangement joins TRBV5-5 to TRBJ2-5; 9 nucleotides align to TRBD2. From germline, CDR1 is SGHKS and CDR2 YYEKEE (reference sequence). The CDR3 totals 15 residues. With 3 bases clipped from V and 2 bases from J, the junction kept 5 bases outside the gene matches. The chain's CDR3 is CASSSLAGVQETQYF. CDR3 nucleotides: TGTGCCAGCAGCTCCTTAGCGGGGGTGCAAGAGACCCAGTACTTC.